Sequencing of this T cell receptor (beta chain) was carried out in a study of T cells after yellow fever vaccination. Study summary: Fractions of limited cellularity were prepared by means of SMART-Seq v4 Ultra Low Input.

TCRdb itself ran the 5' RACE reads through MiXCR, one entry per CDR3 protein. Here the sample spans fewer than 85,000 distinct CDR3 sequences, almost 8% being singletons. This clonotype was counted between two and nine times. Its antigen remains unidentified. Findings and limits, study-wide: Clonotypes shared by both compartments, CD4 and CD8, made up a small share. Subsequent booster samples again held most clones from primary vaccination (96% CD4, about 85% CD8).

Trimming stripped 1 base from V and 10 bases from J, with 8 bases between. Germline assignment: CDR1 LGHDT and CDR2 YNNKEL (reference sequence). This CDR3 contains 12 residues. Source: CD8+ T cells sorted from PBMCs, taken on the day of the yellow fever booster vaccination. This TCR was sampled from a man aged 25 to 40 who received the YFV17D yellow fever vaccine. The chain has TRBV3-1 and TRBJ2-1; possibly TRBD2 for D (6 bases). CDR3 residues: CASSQGDSEQFF. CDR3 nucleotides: TGTGCCAGCAGCCAAGGGGACTCCGAGCAGTTCTTC.